These 24 T cell receptor beta chains were all obtained from the same sample, sequenced in a study of cytomegalovirus exposure and HLA in healthy donors. TCRdb's table, derived via immunoSEQ multiplex PCR, lists solely in-frame clones and lacks some. The table includes fewer than 300,000 clones, roughly 88% detected once. Sequencing input: PBMCs. The source of these receptors is a young woman in good health and CMV-seronegative.

V is TRBV28 and J is TRBJ2-7; 7 nucleotides match TRBD1. CDR3 length: 14 amino acids. J was trimmed by 5 bases and V by 3 bases; bases with no gene match: 7. In germline, CDR1 is MDHEN, CDR2 SYDVKM. Written as DNA, the CDR3 is TGTGCCAGCAGTTTGACAGGGAACCTCGACGAGCAGTACTTC. Translation: CASSLTGNLDEQYF. The full variable domain, in which reference TRBV28 and TRBJ2-7 provide the parts outside the CDR3, is DVKVTQSSRYLVKRTGEKVFLECVQDMDHENMFWYRQDPGLGLRLIYFSYDVKMKEKGDIPEGYSVSREKKERFSLILESASTNQTSMYLCASSLTGNLDEQYFGPGTRLTVT.

The chain couples TRBV10-1 to TRBJ2-5; TRBD1 might be the D (5 bases). V was trimmed by 7 bases and J by 3 bases, leaving 15 bases between them. This CDR3 is 14 amino acids long. Germline V gene lookup returns CDR1 WNHNN and CDR2 SYGVQD (reference sequence). The CDR3 DNA reads TGCGCCAGCAAAGGACACCCGGGTGAAGAGACCCAGTACTTC. Residues: CASKGHPGEETQYF.

This chain links TRBV28 with TRBJ2-2, with unresolved D. The CDR3 has 12 residues. V was shortened by 3 bases and J by 5 bases, with 4 bases between the two germline ends. CDR1 is MDHEN and CDR2 is SYDVKM in the germline V gene. CDR3 nucleotides: TGTGCCAGCAGTTTTCGGACCGGGGAGCTGTTTTTT. This codes for CASSFRTGELFF.

This clone was seen just once. This chain joins TRBV19 and TRBJ2-1; 9 bases are a match to TRBD1. V trimming: 5 bases; J trimming: 3 bases; junction bases outside the gene matches: 5. Germline CDR1 LNHDA, CDR2 SQIVND (reference sequence). The CDR3 extends over 15 amino acids. The CDR3 nucleotides are TGTGCCAGTAGTTACCGGGACAGGGACTACAATGAGCAGTTCTTC. This encodes CASSYRDRDYNEQFF.

This chain links TRBV28 with TRBJ2-7, with 7 bases fitting TRBD1. The V gene end was trimmed by 2 bases and the J gene end by 3 bases; junction bases not matched to a gene: 4. This CDR3 is 14 amino acids long. CDR1 is MDHEN, CDR2 SYDVKM, per germline. The CDR3 region has the DNA TGTGCCAGCAGTTTAGCTGGGACAGACTACGAGCAGTACTTC. The encoded protein is CASSLAGTDYEQYF.

The V and J genes are TRBV5-1 and TRBJ2-3, with 7 bases matching TRBD1. Per the germline V gene, CDR1 is SGHRS and CDR2 is YFSETQ. V gave up 0 bases and J gave up 4 bases; unmatched junction bases: 2. This CDR3 region has 14 residues. The CDR3 DNA is TGCGCCAGCAGCTTGGAGCAGGGGGCAGATACGCAGTATTTT. Translation gives CASSLEQGADTQYF.

The V gene is TRBV10-3, the J gene TRBJ2-1, with D uncertain. Germline V lookup: CDR1 ENHRY, CDR2 SYGVKD. This CDR3 comprises 11 residues. Trimming removed 6 bases from V and 9 bases from J, with 9 bases in between. CDR3 in amino acids: CAISQFSEQFF. As DNA, the CDR3 is TGTGCCATCAGCCAGTTCAGTGAGCAGTTCTTC.

This sequence joins TRBV4-3 and TRBJ1-2, with D maybe TRBD1 (5 bases). From germline, CDR1 is LGHNA and CDR2 YSLEER. The CDR3 loop spans 17 amino acids. Trimming pared 4 bases from V and 2 bases from J, leaving 20 bases between. The CDR3 region has the DNA TGCGCCAGCAGCCTTTCCGGGGGAGGGGTTATAAACTATGGCTACACCTTC. This sequence encodes CASSLSGGGVINYGYTF.

This clone was recorded once. J is TRBJ2-2 and V is TRBV7-6, with D perhaps matching TRBD2 (6 bases). Germline CDR1 and CDR2: SGHVS and FNYEAQ. The CDR3 totals 14 residues. V was trimmed by 3 bases and J by 1 base, leaving 6 bases between them. In nucleotides, the CDR3 is TGTGCCAGCAGCTTGGGAGGGAACACCGGGGAGCTGTTTTTT. Translated: CASSLGGNTGELFF.

This sequence joins TRBV28 and TRBJ1-5, with D perhaps matching TRBD1 (5 bases). V was clipped by 5 bases and J by 0 bases, with 14 bases between them. CDR1 and CDR2 (germline): MDHEN, SYDVKM. CDR3 size: 16 residues. CDR3 region: CASSLPGGASNQPQHF. The DNA of the CDR3 is TGTGCCAGCAGTCTGCCGGGAGGGGCTAGCAATCAGCCCCAGCATTTT.

The chain couples TRBV2 to TRBJ1-2, with a weak D call TRBD1 (5 bases). Germline V gene lookup returns CDR1 SNHLY and CDR2 FYNNEI. Between the trimmed V and J ends, which lost 6 bases and 2 bases, there was a span of 13 bases. The CDR3 runs 14 residues. CDR3 sequence reads: CASSSRVVNYGYTF. The CDR3 DNA reads as TGTGCCAGCAGCAGCAGGGTGGTGAACTATGGCTACACCTTC.

V is TRBV7-8 and J is TRBJ2-1, with D possibly matching TRBD2 (6 bases). V shed 6 bases and J shed 0 bases, with 12 bases lying between them. Germline values: CDR1 SGHVS, CDR2 FQNEAQ. The length of the CDR3 is 15 residues. CDR3 in DNA: TGTGCCAGCAGAATCGAGCGGGCCTCCTACAATGAGCAGTTCTTC. Translated: CASRIERASYNEQFF.

This sequence joins TRBV10-3 and TRBJ1-5; the match to TRBD1 covers 7 bases. Germline V gene data show CDR1 as ENHRY and CDR2 as SYGVKD. There are 15 residues in the CDR3. Trimming removed 0 bases from V and 11 bases from J; junction bases left unmatched: 10. In DNA, the CDR3 is TGTGCCATCAGTGAGTCAGGGGGCGATATCAGGGCCCAGCATTTT. It encodes CAISESGGDIRAQHF.

The chain carries TRBV2 and TRBJ2-2, with D tentatively TRBD2 (6 bases). Trimming removed 7 bases from V and 7 bases from J, with 10 bases in between. Germline CDR1 and CDR2: SNHLY and FYNNEI. The CDR3 covers 12 residues. DNA for the CDR3: TGTGCCAGCAAATGGGACTTCGGGGAGCTGTTTTTT. This translates into CASKWDFGELFF.

This chain joins TRBV6-1 and TRBJ2-3; D is possibly TRBD2 (7 bases). The CDR3 covers 14 residues. Trimming left V 5 bases short and J 0 bases short, with 9 bases between. Germline CDR1 and CDR2: MNHNS and SASEGT. CDR3 coding DNA: TGTGCCAGCAGTCGGGGGGCTAGCACAGATACGCAGTATTTT. Translation: CASSRGASTDTQYF.

The chain links TRBV14 to TRBJ2-5, with D possibly matching TRBD2 (6 bases). The CDR3 spans 15 residues. Germline loops: CDR1 SGHDN, CDR2 FVKESK. Trimming removed 0 bases from V and 0 bases from J, with 8 bases in between. CDR3 in DNA: TGTGCCAGCAGCCAAGATGGGAGGAACCAAGAGACCCAGTACTTC. Protein product: CASSQDGRNQETQYF. The whole variable domain, filled in from reference TRBV14 and TRBJ2-5, reads EAGVTQFPSHSVIEKGQTVTLRCDPISGHDNLYWYRRVMGKEIKFLLHFVKESKQDESGMPNNRFLAERTGGTYSTLKVQPAELEDSGVYFCASSQDGRNQETQYFGPGTRLLVL.

The genes are TRBV11-2 and TRBJ1-6; D gene ambiguous. Deletions cut 5 bases from V and 7 bases from J, with 18 bases between. The CDR3 length is 16 residues. Germline V gene data show CDR1 as SGHAT and CDR2 as FQNNGV. In DNA, the CDR3 is TGTGCCAGCAGCCTCCCCAGCGGGAGCCGCAATTCACCCCTCCACTTT. Its translation: CASSLPSGSRNSPLHF.

V and J are TRBV11-3 and TRBJ1-6; D is ambiguous. The germline gives CDR1 SGHNT, CDR2 YENEEA. V lost 0 bases and J lost 9, with 6 bases in between. This CDR3 has 13 residues. The CDR3: CASSLETTSPLHF. In DNA, the CDR3 is TGTGCCAGCAGCTTAGAAACTACTTCACCCCTCCACTTT.

The chain has TRBV9 and TRBJ2-1, with D unclear. Per the germline V gene, CDR1 is SGDLS and CDR2 is YYNGEE. The V gene lost 0 bases and the J gene lost 5 bases, with 6 bases spanning the gap. The CDR3 is made up of 13 amino acids. CDR3 region: CASSVGVDNEQFF. The DNA of the CDR3 is TGTGCCAGCAGCGTAGGAGTAGACAATGAGCAGTTCTTC.

The V gene is TRBV2, the J gene TRBJ1-1, with TRBD1 as a possible D gene (6 bases). The germline V gene has CDR1 SNHLY and CDR2 FYNNEI. V lost 0 bases to trimming and J lost 1 base, with 15 bases between them. CDR3 length: 17 residues. CDR3 sequence: CASSEARQGPSNTEAFF. DNA of the CDR3: TGTGCCAGCAGTGAAGCTCGGCAGGGGCCATCGAACACTGAAGCTTTCTTT.

This chain links TRBV6-6 with TRBJ2-2; possibly TRBD2 for D (5 bases). Germline V gives CDR1 MNHNY, CDR2 SVGAGI (reference sequence). V was cut by 8 bases and J by 1 base, with 11 bases left in between. The CDR3 length is 14 residues. CDR3: CASEGIGNTGELFF. CDR3 nucleotides: TGTGCCAGCGAGGGCATCGGGAACACCGGGGAGCTGTTTTTT.

The DNA of the CDR3 is TGTGCCAGCAGTCGTAGAGGAGAAGCGGGCGATGAGCAGTTCTTC. Its translation is CASSRRGEAGDEQFF. This chain uses TRBV27 with TRBJ2-1; the D gene is possibly TRBD2 (6 bases). Germline V gene sequence: CDR1 MNHEY, CDR2 SMNVEV (reference sequence). CDR3 length: 15 amino acids. V lost 5 bases, J lost 8 bases, and 19 bases lay in between.

This sequence joins TRBV5-1 and TRBJ1-2, with a weak D call TRBD1 (5 bases). The germline V gene has CDR1 SGHRS and CDR2 YFSETQ. This CDR3 comprises 14 residues. Trimming stripped 0 bases from V and 8 bases from J, with 14 bases between. The CDR3 sequence is CASSLEPRVMGYTF. The DNA of the CDR3 is TGCGCCAGCAGCTTGGAGCCCAGGGTGATGGGCTACACCTTC.

CDR3 DNA sequence: TGTGCCAGCAGTCCGATAGCGGGGGCAACAGATACGCAGTATTTT. This encodes CASSPIAGATDTQYF. The chain carries TRBV27 and TRBJ2-3; 9 nucleotides agree with TRBD2. The length of the CDR3 is 15 residues. V trimming: 5 bases; J trimming: 3 bases; junction bases outside the gene matches: 6. Per the germline V gene, CDR1 is MNHEY and CDR2 is SMNVEV (reference sequence).